This TCR beta chain was captured in a study of CD4 T cells in relation to SARS-CoV-2 and coronaviruses. Study information: Controls used an HIV-1 Nef peptide pool or no peptide. Study-wide points: In around 60% of donors, memory CD4+ clonotypes crossrecognized SARS-CoV-2 and at least one common cold coronavirus spike.

The unexposed donors gave CD4+ T cells in about 2011-2019, prior to COVID-19. Isolation of CD4+ T cells took place after approximately 11 days in culture. As cell numbers allowed, unexposed-donor CD4+ T cells faced SARS-CoV-2 S/N and four cold-coronavirus spikes. With respect to this clone: What it binds is unknown.

After removal of 4 bases from V and 0 bases from J, the junction contained 9 bases not matched to a gene. Per germline, CDR1 SGHKS and CDR2 YYEKEE (reference sequence). There are 16 residues in the CDR3. Repertoires were generated with immunoSEQ multiplex PCR, while TCRdb's copy carries only in-frame clones and drops some. The data hold 15,000 to 20,000 clones, with approximately 81% observed a single time. The sequenced sample was CD4+ T cells from PBMCs, cultured in vitro. The sequence was collected from a human donor in good health. The chain recombines TRBV5-5 with TRBJ2-7, with 8 bases matching TRBD2. CDR3 protein: CASSPTSGGSSYEQYF. The CDR3 nucleotides are TGTGCCAGCAGCCCGACGAGCGGGGGCAGCTCCTACGAGCAGTACTTC.